One sample yielded the 5 T cell receptor beta chains listed below, sequenced in a study of blood T cell repertoires in COVID-19. Assay used: immunoSEQ multiplex PCR; TCRdb lists only in-frame clones, some missing. In the table there are about 250,000 clones, over 75% of which are singletons. Sequenced material: PBMCs or T cells enriched from blood (not recorded which). The receptors stem from a young woman who had recovered from COVID-19.

Written as DNA, the CDR3 is TGTGCCAGCAGCTCTAGGGACAGTGGGGGCTACGAGCAGTACTTC. Protein product: CASSSRDSGGYEQYF. The V gene is TRBV5-4, the J gene TRBJ2-7; 7 bases fit TRBD1. Germline trimming cut 3 bases from V and 3 bases from J; bases unmatched to any gene: 9. The CDR3 covers 15 residues. Germline CDR1 and CDR2: SGHNT and YYREEE (reference sequence).

The V call is TRBV5-1, the J call TRBJ1-2; TRBD1 aligns across 10 bases. This CDR3 has 15 amino acids. The germline V gene has CDR1 SGHRS and CDR2 YFSETQ. J was trimmed by 4 bases and V by 3 bases; bases with no gene match: 6. CDR3 bases: TGCGCCAGCAGCTCGTCGGGACAGGGGCTCTATGGCTACACCTTC. This translates into CASSSSGQGLYGYTF.

This rearrangement joins TRBV9 to TRBJ1-1; D perhaps matches TRBD1 (6 bases). CDR3 length: 16 amino acids. Germline V lookup: CDR1 SGDLS, CDR2 YYNGEE. V lost 4 bases, J lost 0 bases, and 16 bases lay in between. The CDR3 protein is CASSQGQIPMNTEAFF. DNA of the CDR3: TGTGCCAGCAGCCAGGGGCAGATACCCATGAACACTGAAGCTTTCTTT.

This sequence joins TRBV27 and TRBJ1-1; TRBD1 agrees at 8 bases. The CDR3 has 14 residues. V lost 4 bases, J lost 6 bases, and 7 bases stayed unmatched. CDR1 and CDR2 from the germline V gene are MNHEY and SMNVEV (reference sequence). The CDR3 sequence: CASSSQGAASEAFF. As DNA, the CDR3 is TGTGCCAGCAGTTCGCAGGGGGCTGCCTCTGAAGCTTTCTTT.

The sample holds a few counts of this clone. J is TRBJ1-6 and V is TRBV10-2; D remains unclear. The CDR3 is 15 amino acids. V was pared by 6 bases and J by 7 bases, with 16 bases between. CDR1 and CDR2 from the germline V gene are WSHSY and SAAADI. The DNA of the CDR3 is TGCGCCAGCAGCGACCTGGCGGGCCGAAATTCACCCCTCCACTTT. This encodes CASSDLAGRNSPLHF.